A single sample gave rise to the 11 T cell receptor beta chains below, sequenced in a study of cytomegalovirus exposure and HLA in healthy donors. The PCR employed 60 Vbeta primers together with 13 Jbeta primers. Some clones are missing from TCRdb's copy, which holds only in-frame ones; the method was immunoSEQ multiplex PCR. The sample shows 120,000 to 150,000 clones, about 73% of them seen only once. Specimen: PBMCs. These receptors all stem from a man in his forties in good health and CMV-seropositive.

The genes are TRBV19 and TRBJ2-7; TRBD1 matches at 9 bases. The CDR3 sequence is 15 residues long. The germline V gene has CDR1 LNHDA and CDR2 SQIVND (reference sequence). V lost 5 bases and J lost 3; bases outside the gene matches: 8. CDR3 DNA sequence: TGTGCCAGTAGTTCACCCCCGGGACAGGGCTACGAGCAGTACTTC. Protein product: CASSSPPGQGYEQYF.

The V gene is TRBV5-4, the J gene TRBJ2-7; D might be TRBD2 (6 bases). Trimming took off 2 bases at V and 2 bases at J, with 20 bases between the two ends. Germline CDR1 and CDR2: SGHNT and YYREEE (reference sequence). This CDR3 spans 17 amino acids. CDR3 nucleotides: TGTGCCAGCAGCTTTGCGGGTGGGACTTCTAGGACCTACGAGCAGTACTTC. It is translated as CASSFAGGTSRTYEQYF.

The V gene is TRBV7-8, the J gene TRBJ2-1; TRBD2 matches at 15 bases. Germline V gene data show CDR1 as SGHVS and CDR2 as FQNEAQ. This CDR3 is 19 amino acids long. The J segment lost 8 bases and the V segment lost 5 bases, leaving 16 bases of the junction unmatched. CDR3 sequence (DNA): TGTGCCAGCAGCCCAGGACTAGCGGGAGGGCCGGTAGCTAACTATGAGCAGTTCTTC. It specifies CASSPGLAGGPVANYEQFF.

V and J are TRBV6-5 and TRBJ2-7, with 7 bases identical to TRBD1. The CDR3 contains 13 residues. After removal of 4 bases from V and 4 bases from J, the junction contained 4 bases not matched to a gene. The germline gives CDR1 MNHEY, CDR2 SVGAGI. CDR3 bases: TGTGCCAGCAGTTTTGACAGGGATTACGAGCAGTACTTC. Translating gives CASSFDRDYEQYF.

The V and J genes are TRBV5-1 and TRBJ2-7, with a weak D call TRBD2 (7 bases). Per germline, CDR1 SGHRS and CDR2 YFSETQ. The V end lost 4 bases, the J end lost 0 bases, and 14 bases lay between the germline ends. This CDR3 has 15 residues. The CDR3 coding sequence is TGCGCCAGCAGCCCGAGGGGGGGGAGCTCCTACGAGCAGTACTTC. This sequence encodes CASSPRGGSSYEQYF.

DNA for the CDR3: TGTGCCAGCAGTGAGCAGGGTGAGGACACCATATATTTT. It is translated as CASSEQGEDTIYF. The chain recombines TRBV2 with TRBJ1-3, with TRBD1 as a possible D gene (5 bases). V lost 3 bases and J lost 8, with 11 bases in between. Germline lookup yields CDR1 SNHLY and CDR2 FYNNEI. CDR3 length: 13 amino acids.

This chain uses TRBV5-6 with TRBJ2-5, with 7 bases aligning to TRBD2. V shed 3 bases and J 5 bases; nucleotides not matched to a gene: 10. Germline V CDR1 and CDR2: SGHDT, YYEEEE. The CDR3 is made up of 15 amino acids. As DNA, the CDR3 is TGTGCCAGCAGCTCACCGGGACTAAAGGGGGAGACCCAGTACTTC. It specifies CASSSPGLKGETQYF.

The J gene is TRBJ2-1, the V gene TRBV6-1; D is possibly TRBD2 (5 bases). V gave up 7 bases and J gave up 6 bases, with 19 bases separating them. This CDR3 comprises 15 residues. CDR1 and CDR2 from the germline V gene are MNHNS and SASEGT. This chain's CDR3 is CASTRVAIEVNEQFF. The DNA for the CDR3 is TGTGCCAGCACCCGGGTAGCGATAGAAGTCAATGAGCAGTTCTTC.

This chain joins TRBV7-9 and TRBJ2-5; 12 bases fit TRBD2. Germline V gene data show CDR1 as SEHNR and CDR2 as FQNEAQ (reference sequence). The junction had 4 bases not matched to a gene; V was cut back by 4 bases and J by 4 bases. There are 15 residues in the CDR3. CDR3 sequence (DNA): TGTGCCAGCAGCTCCCTAGCGGGAGGGAGAGAGACCCAGTACTTC. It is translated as CASSSLAGGRETQYF.

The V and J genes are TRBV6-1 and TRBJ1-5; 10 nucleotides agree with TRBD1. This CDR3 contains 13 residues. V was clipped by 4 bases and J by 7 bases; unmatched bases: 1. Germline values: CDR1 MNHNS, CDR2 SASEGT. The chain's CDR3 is CASSGDRGQPQHF. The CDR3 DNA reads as TGTGCCAGCAGTGGGGACAGGGGACAGCCCCAGCATTTT.

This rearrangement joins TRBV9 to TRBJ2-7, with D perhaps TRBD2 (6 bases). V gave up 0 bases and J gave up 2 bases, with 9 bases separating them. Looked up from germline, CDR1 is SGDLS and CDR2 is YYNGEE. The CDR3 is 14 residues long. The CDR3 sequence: CASSVEAGTYEQYF. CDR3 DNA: TGTGCCAGCAGCGTAGAGGCGGGAACCTACGAGCAGTACTTC.